The clone carrying this TCR beta chain was counted many times. CDR1 is MNHNS and CDR2 is SASEGT in the germline V gene. This CDR3 has 15 residues. V shed 6 bases, J shed 4 bases, and the junction held 7 bases outside the gene matches. These data belong to a study of tumor-infiltrating lymphocytes in oesophageal squamous cell carcinoma. TCRdb fed the PCR reads into MiXCR, producing one record per CDR3 protein. The sample has some 10,000 distinct CDR3 sequences, approximately 57% seen once; the top ten hold approximately 25%. V gene TRBV6-1 combines with J gene TRBJ2-1; the match to TRBD1 covers 9 bases. This receptor was identified in a female donor with esophageal squamous cell carcinoma. The sequenced sample consisted of esophageal tumor tissue. DNA of the CDR3: TGTGCCAGCAGGCCGGGACAGGGCCCTTACAATGAGCAGTTCTTC. Amino acids: CASRPGQGPYNEQFF.